The 9 T cell receptor beta chains given below trace back to one sample, sequenced in a study of CD8 T cells in Susac syndrome. cDNA came from about 0.5 to 1 ug RNA primed by random hexamers. MiXCR was run by TCRdb on the immunoSEQ multiplex PCR reads, yielding one entry per CDR3 protein. The profile shows some 110,000 distinct CDR3 sequences, approximately 96% of them singletons. Sequencing was performed on CD4+ T cells from PBMCs. The receptor set was obtained from a human donor in good health.

The V call is TRBV11-2, the J call TRBJ2-7; weak D call: TRBD2 (6 bases). The CDR3 runs 16 residues. Trimming took off 2 bases at V and 0 bases at J, with 14 bases between the two ends. Germline assignment: CDR1 SGHAT and CDR2 FQNNGV. The CDR3 reads CASSLRLGQSSYEQYF. CDR3 nucleotides: TGTGCCAGCAGCTTACGACTAGGCCAGAGCTCCTACGAGCAGTACTTC. Full variable domain (missing parts from reference TRBV11-2 and TRBJ2-7): EAGVAQSPRYKIIEKRQSVAFWCNPISGHATLYWYQQILGQGPKLLIQFQNNGVVDDSQLPKDRFSAERLKGVDSTLKIQPAKLEDSAVYLCASSLRLGQSSYEQYFGPGTRLTVT.

This clonotype has a single count. The chain is built from TRBV5-1 and TRBJ1-5; unclear D gene. Trimming removed 2 bases from V and 2 bases from J, with 8 bases in between. Germline V lookup: CDR1 SGHRS, CDR2 YFSETQ. CDR3 length: 14 amino acids. CDR3 bases: TGCGCCAGCAGCTTTAGTGGGGGCAATCAGCCCCAGCATTTT. This gives the protein CASSFSGGNQPQHF. The whole variable domain, remainder taken from reference TRBV5-1 and TRBJ1-5, is KAGVTQTPRYLIKTRGQQVTLSCSPISGHRSVSWYQQTPGQGLQFLFEYFSETQRNKGNFPGRFSGRQFSNSRSEMNVSTLELGDSALYLCASSFSGGNQPQHFGDGTRLSIL.

This clonotype occurred once. The chain is built from TRBV2 and TRBJ2-7; D ambiguous. The CDR3 covers 14 residues. The germline gives CDR1 SNHLY, CDR2 FYNNEI. Trimming took off 7 bases at V and 3 bases at J, with 16 bases between the two ends. This CDR3 is CASTRARPIYEQYF. The CDR3 DNA is TGTGCCAGCACTCGGGCGAGGCCTATCTACGAGCAGTACTTC. The entire variable domain, with the rest obtained from reference TRBV2 and TRBJ2-7, is as follows: EPEVTQTPSHQVTQMGQEVILRCVPISNHLYFYWYRQILGQKVEFLVSFYNNEISEKSEIFDDQFSVERPDGSNFTLKIRSTKLEDSAMYFCASTRARPIYEQYFGPGTRLTVT.

The J gene is TRBJ2-3, the V gene TRBV12-3 or TRBV12-4; D ambiguous. This CDR3 region has 14 residues. The V and J ends lost 7 bases and 0 bases respectively, with 11 bases between them. The CDR3 here is CASTLLGSTDTQYF. The CDR3 bases are TGTGCCAGCACCCTACTGGGGAGCACAGATACGCAGTATTTT.

The chain is built from TRBV5-4 and TRBJ2-5, with 7 bases identical to TRBD1. Trimming took 0 bases from V and 1 from J; bases not matched to a gene: 6. CDR1 is SGHNT and CDR2 is YYREEE in the germline V gene (reference sequence). The CDR3 has 16 amino acids. The CDR3 protein is CASSLGGRDSQETQYF. CDR3 sequence (DNA): TGTGCCAGCAGCTTGGGGGGAAGGGACAGCCAAGAGACCCAGTACTTC.

The chain uses TRBV12-3 or TRBV12-4 and TRBJ2-1, with 9 nucleotides matching TRBD2. V dropped 8 bases and J dropped 5; count of bases not matched to a gene: 10. This CDR3 is 15 amino acids long. Here the CDR3 DNA reads TGTGCCAGCCTAGGGGCAGCGGGAGGACACAATGAGCAGTTCTTC. Its translation: CASLGAAGGHNEQFF.

This clonotype is a singleton in its sample. The chain joins TRBV10-1 to TRBJ1-1; possible D gene TRBD1, 6 bases. The germline gives CDR1 WNHNN, CDR2 SYGVQD (reference sequence). V lost 8 bases to trimming and J lost 6 bases, with 13 bases between them. CDR3 length equals 12 residues. Here the CDR3 reads CASGGRGSEAFF. The CDR3 bases are TGCGCCAGCGGGGGCAGGGGATCTGAAGCTTTCTTT.

J is TRBJ2-7 and V is TRBV18; 7 nucleotides align to TRBD2. The germline V gene has CDR1 KGHSH and CDR2 LQKENI. V was clipped by 3 bases and J by 0 bases; unmatched bases: 2. The CDR3 covers 14 residues. CDR3 DNA sequence: TGTGCCAGCTCACCTCGGGACTACTCCTACGAGCAGTACTTC. Its translation is CASSPRDYSYEQYF.

The CDR3 DNA sequence: TGTGCCAGCAGTGGACAGGGAGCTGGAAACACCATATATTTT. It translates to CASSGQGAGNTIYF. J is TRBJ1-3 and V is TRBV12-3 or TRBV12-4, with 8 bases aligning to TRBD1. The CDR3 runs 14 residues. The junction had 2 bases not matched to a gene; V was cut back by 5 bases and J by 2 bases.